These T cell receptor beta chains were read from a single sample in a study of cytomegalovirus exposure and HLA in healthy donors. Data came from immunoSEQ multiplex PCR; TCRdb stores just in-frame clones and leaves some out. The sample table includes fewer than 70,000 clones. The sample consisted of PBMCs. These receptors were collected from a woman in her late teens or twenties in good health and CMV-seronegative. Each CDR3 is given with its conserved first and last residue. A D gene is named only where the DNA matches it firmly.

V gene,J gene,D gene,CDR3 DNA,CDR3 protein
TRBV11-2,TRBJ2-7,-,TGTGCCAGCAGCCCTCCGGTTCCCAACGACTACGAGCAGTACTTC,CASSPPVPNDYEQYF
TRBV28,TRBJ2-7,TRBD2,TGTGCCAGCAGCCCGACGGGGGGCTCCTACGAGCAGTACTTC,CASSPTGGSYEQYF
TRBV7-9,TRBJ2-5,-,TGTGCCAGCAGCTTAGGTTACGGGTCTGAGACCCAGTACTTC,CASSLGYGSETQYF
TRBV2,TRBJ2-7,TRBD1,TGTGCCAGCAGTGAGCGGGAACAGGGGGCTGGGGAGCAGTACTTC,CASSEREQGAGEQYF
TRBV5-1,TRBJ1-1,-,TGCGCCAGCAGCTTGGACGGGTCTAGACAGATCACTGAAGCTTTCTTT,CASSLDGSRQITEAFF
TRBV9,TRBJ1-1,-,TGTGCCAGCAGCGTAGAAGGGACACCGACGCTTAACACTGAAGCTTTCTTT,CASSVEGTPTLNTEAFF
TRBV4-2,TRBJ2-7,TRBD2,TGTGCCAGCAGCCATCCGACTAGCGGAACATACGAGCAGTACTTC,CASSHPTSGTYEQYF
TRBV4-1,TRBJ1-2,-,TGCGCCAGCAGCCGAAGGAGTAGCGAGGGCTACACCTTC,CASSRRSSEGYTF
TRBV11-2,TRBJ1-2,-,TGTGCCAGCAGGGGCTTCAGGCAGGGGTCCTTAGGATCCACCTTC,CASRGFRQGSLGSTF
TRBV6-1,TRBJ1-4,-,TGTGCCAGCAGTGGAGGGAGGGCGGGGGAAGAAAAACTGTTTTTT,CASSGGRAGEEKLFF
TRBV9,TRBJ1-5,-,TGTGCCAGCAGCGTAGGGGGCTATAGCAATCAGCCCCAGCATTTT,CASSVGGYSNQPQHF
TRBV5-1,TRBJ1-1,-,TGCGCCAGCAGCTTGGGGGAGGGGAACACTGAAGCTTTCTTT,CASSLGEGNTEAFF
TRBV4-1,TRBJ2-7,TRBD2,TGCGCCAGCAGCCAAGGAGGACTAGCGGGAGGCGCCATTGCCTACGAGCAGTACTTC,CASSQGGLAGGAIAYEQYF
TRBV5-1,TRBJ2-2,TRBD1,TGCGCCAGCAGCCCTGGGACAGGGTATGCCGGGGAGCTGTTTTTT,CASSPGTGYAGELFF
TRBV5-1,TRBJ1-6,-,TGCGCCAGCAGCTTGGCAGGGCCGAATTCACCCCTCCACTTT,CASSLAGPNSPLHF
TRBV19,TRBJ2-7,TRBD2,TGTGCCAGTAGTATTTTACTAGCGGGAACCTCCTACGAGCAGTACTTC,CASSILLAGTSYEQYF
TRBV25-1,TRBJ2-2,TRBD2,TGTGCCAGCAGTCCAAAGGGAGGGCCCCACACCGGGGAGCTGTTTTTT,CASSPKGGPHTGELFF
TRBV10-2,TRBJ2-2,-,TGCGCCACCCGACAGCTTGCGAACACCGGGGAGCTGTTTTTT,CATRQLANTGELFF
TRBV28,TRBJ2-7,TRBD2,TGTGCCAGCAGTTTAGACAGGGGAGGACTAGCGGGGGGTCCAACCTACGAGCAGTACTTC,CASSLDRGGLAGGPTYEQYF
TRBV27,TRBJ2-2,-,TGTGCCAGCAGTCCCGGGGGAGCCGGGGAGCTGTTTTTT,CASSPGGAGELFF
TRBV6-5,TRBJ1-4,-,TGTGCCAGCAGGCCTATGGTGGGCGAGGGTGAAAAACTGTTTTTT,CASRPMVGEGEKLFF
TRBV5-1,TRBJ1-5,-,TGCGCCAGCAGCCCCGAAGCCGGGAATAGTCAGCCCCAGCATTTT,CASSPEAGNSQPQHF
TRBV30,TRBJ1-4,-,TGTGCCTGGAGTGTACTCCCCGGTAATGAAAAACTGTTTTTT,CAWSVLPGNEKLFF
TRBV28,TRBJ2-1,-,TGTGCCAGCAGCCCGTTGAGGGACAAAAGCTCCTACAATGAGCAGTTCTTC,CASSPLRDKSSYNEQFF
TRBV29-1,TRBJ1-5,-,TGCAGCGCTTCACACGGGGGGAGCAATCAGCCCCAGCATTTT,CSASHGGSNQPQHF
TRBV11-3,TRBJ2-4,-,TGTGCCAGCAGCCCGTCCGGGGGGCCCAAAAACATTCAGTACTTC,CASSPSGGPKNIQYF
TRBV7-2,TRBJ1-1,TRBD1,TGTGCCAGCAGCACAGGGGTCGTGAGCACTGAAGCTTTCTTT,CASSTGVVSTEAFF
TRBV9,TRBJ1-2,TRBD1,TGTGCCAGCAGCGAGGGGGGACAGGGGGCGAGTGGCTACACCTTC,CASSEGGQGASGYTF
TRBV7-3,TRBJ2-1,TRBD2,TGTGCCAGCAGCTTAGCGGGACTATTTGTCTTC,CASSLAGLFVF
TRBV6-5,TRBJ2-5,TRBD2,TGTGCCAGCAGTTACTCAGCGGGGGGGGTCGAGACCCAGTACTTC,CASSYSAGGVETQYF
TRBV4-1,TRBJ2-1,TRBD2,TGCGCCAGCAGCCATCCTACTAGCGGGGGTAGCTACAATGAGCAGTTCTTC,CASSHPTSGGSYNEQFF
TRBV25-1,TRBJ1-1,-,TGTGCCAGCAGTGAATTGGCGGGCCCTTACACTGAAGCTTTCTTT,CASSELAGPYTEAFF
TRBV9,TRBJ2-3,-,TGTGCCAGCAGCGTACGTTCAGGGGCTAGCACAGATACGCAGTATTTT,CASSVRSGASTDTQYF
TRBV4-1,TRBJ2-7,TRBD2,TGCGCCAGCAGCCAAGCTCATTCGGGGGGGGCGGGGACTTACGAGCAGTACTTC,CASSQAHSGGAGTYEQYF
TRBV6-1,TRBJ1-5,-,TGTGCCAGCAGACAGGACAGTATCAATCAGCCCCAGCATTTT,CASRQDSINQPQHF
TRBV4-1,TRBJ2-7,TRBD1,TGCGCCAGCAGCCAAGACAGGGGGCAGGACGAGCAGTACTTC,CASSQDRGQDEQYF
TRBV6-6,TRBJ1-1,-,TGTGCCAGCAGTTACCAGGCAATGAACACTGAAGCTTTCTTT,CASSYQAMNTEAFF
TRBV5-4,TRBJ2-7,TRBD2,TGTGCCAGCAGCTTTAGGGAGGGCAACGAGCAGTACTTC,CASSFREGNEQYF
TRBV27,TRBJ2-3,-,TGTGCCAGCAGTTATACTACGCCCGGCCCAGATACGCAGTATTTT,CASSYTTPGPDTQYF
TRBV6-5,TRBJ1-2,TRBD1,TGTGCCAGCAGTTACATTGGACAGGGGTTTGACTATGGCTACACCTTC,CASSYIGQGFDYGYTF
TRBV29-1,TRBJ2-5,-,TGCAGCGTCGGAGGACCGCTGGCGGAGACCCAGTACTTC,CSVGGPLAETQYF
TRBV29-1,TRBJ2-7,TRBD1,TGCAGCGTTAGAGGGACAGGGGGCTACGAGCAGTACTTC,CSVRGTGGYEQYF
TRBV9,TRBJ2-5,-,TGTGCCAGCAGCCCTAGCGCCGGGGCAGTAGAGACCCAGTACTTC,CASSPSAGAVETQYF
TRBV5-4,TRBJ2-3,TRBD2,TGTGCCAGCAGCTTGGGCGGGAGGGGGACGGATACGCAGTATTTT,CASSLGGRGTDTQYF
TRBV29-1,TRBJ2-1,-,TGCAGCGTTTGTGATCGTAGAGGCAATGAGCAGTTCTTC,CSVCDRRGNEQFF